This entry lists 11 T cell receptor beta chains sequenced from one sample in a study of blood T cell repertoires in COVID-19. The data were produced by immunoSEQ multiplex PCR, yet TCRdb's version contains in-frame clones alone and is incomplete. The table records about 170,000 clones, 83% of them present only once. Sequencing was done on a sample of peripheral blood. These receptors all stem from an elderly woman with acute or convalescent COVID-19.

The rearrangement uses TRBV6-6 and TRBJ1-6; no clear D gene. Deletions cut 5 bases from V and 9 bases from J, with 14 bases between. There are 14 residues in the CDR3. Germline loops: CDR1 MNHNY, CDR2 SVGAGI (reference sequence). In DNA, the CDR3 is TGTGCCAGCAGTCTGGGAGGGCGAGTTTCACCCCTCCACTTT. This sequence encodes CASSLGGRVSPLHF.

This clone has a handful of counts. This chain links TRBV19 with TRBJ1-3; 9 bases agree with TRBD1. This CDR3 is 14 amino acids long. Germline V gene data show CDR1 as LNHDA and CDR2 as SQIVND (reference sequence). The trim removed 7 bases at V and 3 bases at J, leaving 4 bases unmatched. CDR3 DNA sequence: TGTGCCAGTACCGTGACAGGGGGTGGAAACACCATATATTTT. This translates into CASTVTGGGNTIYF.

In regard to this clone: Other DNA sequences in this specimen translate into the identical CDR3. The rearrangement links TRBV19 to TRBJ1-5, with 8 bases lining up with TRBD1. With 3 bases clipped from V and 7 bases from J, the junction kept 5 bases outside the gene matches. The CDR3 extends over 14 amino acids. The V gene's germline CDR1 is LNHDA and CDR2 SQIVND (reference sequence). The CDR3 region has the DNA TGTGCCAGTAGTATCGACAGGGGTCGGCAGCCCCAGCATTTT. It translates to CASSIDRGRQPQHF.

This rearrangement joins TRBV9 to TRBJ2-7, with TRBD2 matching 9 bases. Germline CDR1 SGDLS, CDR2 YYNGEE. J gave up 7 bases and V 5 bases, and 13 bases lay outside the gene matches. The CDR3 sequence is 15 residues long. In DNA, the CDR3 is TGTGCCAGCAGTAGCCGTAGCGGGAGAAGAGAAGAGCAGTACTTC. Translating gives CASSSRSGRREEQYF.

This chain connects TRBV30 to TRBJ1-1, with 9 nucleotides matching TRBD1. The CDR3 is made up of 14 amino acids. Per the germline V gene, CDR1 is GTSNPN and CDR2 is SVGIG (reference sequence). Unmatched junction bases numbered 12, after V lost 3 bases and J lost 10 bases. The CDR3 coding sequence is TGTGCCTGGAGGGTAACAGGGGGCAGGCGAAGAGCTTTCTTT. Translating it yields CAWRVTGGRRRAFF.

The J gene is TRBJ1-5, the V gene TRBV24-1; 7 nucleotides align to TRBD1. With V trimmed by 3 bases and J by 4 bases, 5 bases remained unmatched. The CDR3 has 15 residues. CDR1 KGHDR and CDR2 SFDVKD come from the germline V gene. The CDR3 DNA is TGTGCCACCAGTGATCCCGGGACAGTGAATCAGCCCCAGCATTTT. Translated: CATSDPGTVNQPQHF.

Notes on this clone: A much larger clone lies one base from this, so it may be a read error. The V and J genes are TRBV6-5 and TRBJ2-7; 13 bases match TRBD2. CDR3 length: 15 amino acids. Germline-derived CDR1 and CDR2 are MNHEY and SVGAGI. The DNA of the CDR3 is TGTGCCAGCCGGACTAGCGGGGGACTCTCCTACGGGCAGTACTTC. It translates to CASRTSGGLSYGQYF.

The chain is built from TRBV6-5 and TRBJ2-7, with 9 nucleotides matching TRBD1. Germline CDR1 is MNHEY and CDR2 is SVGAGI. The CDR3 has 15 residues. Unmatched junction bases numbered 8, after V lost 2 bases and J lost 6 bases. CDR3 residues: CASSYLRGTGTEQYF. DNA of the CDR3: TGTGCCAGCAGTTACCTTCGTGGGACAGGGACCGAGCAGTACTTC.

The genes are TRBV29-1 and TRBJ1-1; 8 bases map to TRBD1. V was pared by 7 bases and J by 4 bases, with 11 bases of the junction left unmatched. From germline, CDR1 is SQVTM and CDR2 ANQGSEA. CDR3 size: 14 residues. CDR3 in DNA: TGCAGCGGCGGGACTGGACAGGGCCCCACTGAAGCTTTCTTT. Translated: CSGGTGQGPTEAFF.

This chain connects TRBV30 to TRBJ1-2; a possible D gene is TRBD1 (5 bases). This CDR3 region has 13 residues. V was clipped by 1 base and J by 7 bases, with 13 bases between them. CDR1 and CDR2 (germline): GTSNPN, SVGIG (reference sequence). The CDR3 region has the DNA TGTGCCTGGAGTGCACCCGGGGGTCTTGGCTACACCTTC. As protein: CAWSAPGGLGYTF.

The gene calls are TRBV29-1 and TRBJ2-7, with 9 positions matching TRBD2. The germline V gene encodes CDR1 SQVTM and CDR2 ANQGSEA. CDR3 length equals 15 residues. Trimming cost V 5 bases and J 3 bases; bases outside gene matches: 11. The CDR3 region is CSVTGMLAGFYEQYF. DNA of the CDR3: TGCAGCGTTACCGGGATGCTAGCGGGATTCTACGAGCAGTACTTC.